This TCR beta chain was found in a study of regulatory T cells in long-lasting Graves disease. Study-level findings and limits: TCR diversity in persistent Graves' patients was below that of newly diagnosed ones.

Note on this clonotype: What it binds is not known. A single base separates this from a much larger clone, so it may be a read error.

The time point: persistent/refractory GD, antithyroid drugs over 5 years with positive TRAb. PBMC RNA served as the TCR library source. Trimming took off 3 bases at V and 4 bases at J, with 12 bases between the two ends. Germline values: CDR1 SEHNR, CDR2 FQNEAQ (reference sequence). The CDR3 extends over 14 amino acids. Investigators prepared the TCR beta libraries by applying iRepertoire HTBI primers and Arm-PCR of CDR3 regions. Via MiXCR, TCRdb re-called the multiplex PCR reads, giving one row per CDR3 protein. The table lists roughly 700,000 distinct CDR3 sequences, around 30% of them singletons. Source: peripheral blood mononuclear cells (PBMCs), taken when the disease was refractory, from a patient treated with antithyroid drugs. This clonotype was obtained from a female donor with Graves disease. The chain combines TRBV7-9 with TRBJ1-1, with a tentative D call TRBD1 (6 bases). CDR3 loop: CASSFGGSSTEAFF. CDR3 sequence (DNA): TGTGCCAGCAGCTTCGGGGGCTCGAGCACTGAAGCTTTCTTT.